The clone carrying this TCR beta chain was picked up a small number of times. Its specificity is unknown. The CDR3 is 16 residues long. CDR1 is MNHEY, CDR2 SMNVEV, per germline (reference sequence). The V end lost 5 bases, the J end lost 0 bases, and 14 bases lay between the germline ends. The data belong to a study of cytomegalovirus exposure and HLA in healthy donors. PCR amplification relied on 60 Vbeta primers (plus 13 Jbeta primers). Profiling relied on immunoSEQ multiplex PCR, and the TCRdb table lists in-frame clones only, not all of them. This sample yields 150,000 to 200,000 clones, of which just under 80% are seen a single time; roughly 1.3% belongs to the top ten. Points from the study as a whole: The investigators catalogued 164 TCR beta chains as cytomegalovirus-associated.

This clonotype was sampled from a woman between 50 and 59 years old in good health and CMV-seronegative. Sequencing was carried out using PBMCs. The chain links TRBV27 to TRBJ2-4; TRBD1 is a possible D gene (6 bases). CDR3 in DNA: TGTGCCAGCAGTATCAACAGGGTCCTAGCCAAAAACATTCAGTACTTC. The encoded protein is CASSINRVLAKNIQYF.